Given below is one T cell receptor beta chain in context. Its antigen is as yet unknown. V was clipped by 3 bases and J by 3 bases; unmatched bases: 6. This CDR3 region has 14 residues. The V gene's germline CDR1 is SQVTM and CDR2 ANQGSEA. The data were taken from a study of shared clonotypes between healthy human individuals. Study background: The study used three CD4 naive, three CD4 memory, two CD8 naive and one CD8 memory plate per donor. Findings and limits, study-wide: The sampled material consisted only of blood, and tissue repertoires are likely to differ.

Donors were healthy HIV-negative adults without recently reported acute infections or vaccinations. Across several immunoSEQ plates, the genomic DNA of each subset was split evenly. Libraries were prepared by immunoSEQ multiplex PCR; TCRdb keeps only in-frame clonotypes and omits some of them. The profile shows roughly 410,000 clones, about 96% of them singletons. V usage is TRBV29-1 and J usage is TRBJ2-7; TRBD1 matches at 9 bases. This TCR was sampled from a man aged 30-40 years in good health. The sequenced material came from memory CD8+ T cells sorted from blood. Subset in this sample: CD45RO+ cells pooled with CCR7-negative TemRA cells. The CDR3 is CSVEGQGLYYEQYF. CDR3 nucleotide sequence: TGCAGCGTTGAGGGACAGGGCCTCTACTACGAGCAGTACTTC.